Presented here are 18 T cell receptor beta chains from one specimen sequenced in a study of vaccination and CD4 T cells after COVID-19 (dated by TCRdb to between 2022 and 2023). Library prep was done by PCR. Sequencing instrument: Illumina iSeq 100. At the Johns Hopkins FTIC core, DNA from the cultured CD4+ T cells underwent TCR sequencing with the Oncomine TCR Beta short-read assay. The public reads were reanalyzed by TCRdb: fastp trimming at Q25, MiXCR alignment, in-frame beta chains only. Identical CDR3 protein sequences are pooled into one entry, listed with their most common genes and DNA. The sample records about 14,000 distinct CDR3 sequences, over 50% of which are singletons. Around 15% of the sample belongs to the ten largest clones. Which antigens these TCRs recognize remains unknown. The label giving this sample's treatment or condition can be read as: roughly ten-day PBMC culture with coronavirus spike peptide pools or control peptides (ViraFEST assay).

Sequencing was carried out using CD4+ T cells from blood, cultured in vitro. Receptor source: a human donor who had recovered from COVID-19.

This chain uses TRBV2 with TRBJ2-7, with TRBD1 as a possible D gene (5 bases). With 4 bases removed from V and 0 bases from J, the gap between germline ends came to 10 bases. In germline, CDR1 is SNHLY, CDR2 FYNNEI. CDR3 length: 14 residues. For the CDR3, the DNA is TGTGCCAGCAGTGCTAGACAGTCCTCCTACGAGCAGTACTTC. This codes for CASSARQSSYEQYF.

The chain couples TRBV15 to TRBJ1-2, with D perhaps TRBD1 (5 bases). The CDR3 runs 12 residues. Germline-derived CDR1 and CDR2 are LNHNV and YYDKDF (reference sequence). V was clipped by 1 base and J by 8 bases, with 8 bases between them. This chain's CDR3 is CATSRGRDGYTF. The DNA of the CDR3 is TGTGCCACCAGCAGAGGTCGGGACGGCTACACCTTC.

The V call is TRBV7-9, the J call TRBJ2-1; 10 bases agree with TRBD2. Germline loops: CDR1 SEHNR, CDR2 FQNEAQ (reference sequence). This CDR3 has 16 amino acids. V gave up 5 bases and J gave up 3 bases; unmatched junction bases: 7. The CDR3 region has the DNA TGTGCCAGCAGCCCTCTAGCGGGAGAAAACTACAATGAGCAGTTCTTC. Translation: CASSPLAGENYNEQFF.

This clonotype is a singleton in its sample. This chain connects TRBV19 to TRBJ2-6, with D possibly being TRBD1 (5 bases). V gave up 3 bases and J gave up 0 bases, with 9 bases separating them. The germline gives CDR1 LNHDA, CDR2 SQIVND (reference sequence). This CDR3 contains 16 residues. Written as DNA, the CDR3 is TGTGCCAGTAGTATGTTCAGGGTCTCTGGGGCCAACGTCCTGACTTTC. Encoded protein: CASSMFRVSGANVLTF. Supplemented by reference TRBV19 and TRBJ2-6, the full variable domain reads DGGITQSPKYLFRKEGQNVTLSCEQNLNHDAMYWYRQDPGQGLRLIYYSQIVNDFQKGDIAEGYSVSREKKESFPLTVTSAQKNPTAFYLCASSMFRVSGANVLTFGAGSRLTVL.

The V gene is TRBV28, the J gene TRBJ1-2, with D possibly being TRBD1 (5 bases). The CDR3 covers 13 residues. The germline gives CDR1 MDHEN, CDR2 SYDVKM. V was trimmed by 6 bases and J by 5 bases, leaving 13 bases between them. The CDR3 is CASRGSRGYGYTF. CDR3 coding DNA: TGTGCCAGCAGGGGATCTCGGGGGTATGGCTACACCTTC.

The chain couples TRBV20-1 to TRBJ2-7; 11 bases map to TRBD2. J lost 2 bases, V lost 5 bases, and 2 bases had no gene match. Germline V gene data show CDR1 as DFQATT and CDR2 as SNEGSKA (reference sequence). This CDR3 spans 13 amino acids. CDR3 in amino acids: CSAAGLAAYEQYF. The CDR3 DNA is TGCAGTGCTGCGGGACTAGCGGCCTACGAGCAGTACTTC.

The genes are TRBV6-5 and TRBJ2-2; D is possibly TRBD1 (6 bases). V was trimmed by 4 bases and J by 0 bases, leaving 12 bases between them. Per the germline V gene, CDR1 is MNHEY and CDR2 is SVGAGI. This CDR3 is 16 amino acids long. The CDR3 sequence is CASSFPGQANTGELFF. CDR3 bases: TGTGCCAGCAGTTTTCCGGGACAAGCGAACACCGGGGAGCTGTTTTTT.

The J gene is TRBJ2-3, the V gene TRBV6-2 or TRBV6-3; D is perhaps TRBD2 (5 bases). Germline lookup yields CDR1 MNHEY and CDR2 SVGEGT. This CDR3 is 15 amino acids long. The V gene lost 8 bases and the J gene lost 1 base, with 16 bases spanning the gap. The CDR3 reads CASLSWGEGTDTQYF. The CDR3 nucleotides are TGTGCCAGCCTGAGTTGGGGAGAGGGCACAGATACGCAGTATTTT.

The rearrangement uses TRBV28 and TRBJ1-6; possibly TRBD1 for D (5 bases). The CDR3 is 18 residues long. In germline, CDR1 is MDHEN, CDR2 SYDVKM. The germline V and J ends were trimmed by 7 bases and 2 bases, with 21 bases remaining between them. The CDR3 region is CASMVGYQGGTYNSPLHF. The CDR3 DNA sequence: TGTGCCAGCATGGTGGGGTATCAGGGAGGAACCTATAATTCACCCCTCCACTTT.

This rearrangement joins TRBV5-1 to TRBJ2-1; 10 nucleotides match TRBD2. Per germline, CDR1 SGHRS and CDR2 YFSETQ. Losses at the gene ends were 4 bases for V and 8 bases for J; bases not matched to a gene: 6. CDR3 length: 14 residues. This CDR3 reads CASSTASGSYEQFF. The DNA of the CDR3 is TGCGCCAGCAGCACCGCTAGCGGGAGCTATGAGCAGTTCTTC.

The table lists this clonotype with a few counts. The chain carries TRBV6-1 and TRBJ2-4; possibly TRBD1 for D (5 bases). In germline, CDR1 is MNHNS, CDR2 SASEGT. The V and J ends lost 11 bases and 0 bases respectively, with 17 bases between them. The CDR3 has 15 residues. The CDR3 DNA follows: TGTGCCTCGTCGAGAGGACATCTAGCCAAAAACATTCAGTACTTC. Protein product: CASSRGHLAKNIQYF.

This chain uses TRBV4-2 with TRBJ2-7; D gene unclear. The CDR3 loop spans 14 amino acids. The V gene lost 0 bases and the J gene lost 3 bases, with 9 bases spanning the gap. The germline gives CDR1 LGHNA, CDR2 YNFKEQ. CDR3 in DNA: TGTGCCAGCAGCCAAGAAACACAGAACTACGAGCAGTACTTC. Its translation is CASSQETQNYEQYF.

The gene calls are TRBV7-9 and TRBJ2-7, with TRBD2 matching over 10 bases. CDR1 and CDR2 from the germline V gene are SEHNR and FQNEAQ (reference sequence). The V and J ends lost 5 bases and 6 bases, in that order; junction bases with no gene match: 4. CDR3 length: 13 amino acids. CDR3 nucleotides: TGTGCCAGCAGCACCTGGACTAGCGGCGAGCAGTACTTC. Protein product: CASSTWTSGEQYF. The entire variable domain, with the rest obtained from reference TRBV7-9 and TRBJ2-7, is as follows: DTGVSQNPRHKITKRGQNVTFRCDPISEHNRLYWYRQTLGQGPEFLTYFQNEAQLEKSRLLSDRFSAERPKGSFSTLEIQRTEQGDSAMYLCASSTWTSGEQYFGPGTRLTVT.

The chain joins TRBV6-2 or TRBV6-3 to TRBJ2-7; D perhaps matches TRBD2 (6 bases). Germline CDR1 reads MNHEY; CDR2 reads SVGEGT. The CDR3 runs 14 residues. Trimming pared 7 bases from V and 0 bases from J, leaving 13 bases between. CDR3 protein: CASTRDSNSYEQYF. CDR3 nucleotide sequence: TGTGCCAGCACTCGGGACTCGAACTCCTACGAGCAGTACTTC.

The V and J genes are TRBV7-2 and TRBJ2-7; weak D call: TRBD1 (5 bases). Germline V gene sequence: CDR1 SGHTA, CDR2 FQGNSA. This CDR3 has 14 amino acids. Trimming removed 3 bases from V and 0 bases from J, with 9 bases in between. CDR3 amino acids: CASSFPTVSYEQYF. The CDR3 coding sequence is TGTGCCAGCAGCTTCCCGACAGTCTCCTACGAGCAGTACTTC.

The rearrangement uses TRBV5-1 and TRBJ2-6; D gene ambiguous. The CDR3 is 15 amino acids. The V gene lost 0 bases and the J gene lost 4 bases, with 8 bases spanning the gap. From germline, CDR1 is SGHRS and CDR2 YFSETQ. This chain's CDR3 is CASSLGMAGANVLTF. The CDR3 nucleotides read TGCGCCAGCAGCTTGGGGATGGCGGGGGCCAACGTCCTGACTTTC. Complete variable domain (other parts from reference TRBV5-1 and TRBJ2-6): KAGVTQTPRYLIKTRGQQVTLSCSPISGHRSVSWYQQTPGQGLQFLFEYFSETQRNKGNFPGRFSGRQFSNSRSEMNVSTLELGDSALYLCASSLGMAGANVLTFGAGSRLTVL.

This clonotype was seen more than once but under ten times. This chain connects TRBV24-1 to TRBJ2-3; 7 nucleotides match TRBD2. This CDR3 has 14 residues. V shed 10 bases and J 0 bases; nucleotides not matched to a gene: 6. Germline V lookup: CDR1 KGHDR, CDR2 SFDVKD. In DNA, the CDR3 is TGTGCCACACAGACTAGCACTAGCACAGATACGCAGTATTTT. This translates into CATQTSTSTDTQYF.

V usage is TRBV2 and J usage is TRBJ1-5, with 11 nucleotides matching TRBD1. The CDR3 is 15 residues long. The V and J ends lost 3 bases and 6 bases, in that order; junction bases with no gene match: 4. CDR1 SNHLY and CDR2 FYNNEI come from the germline V gene. Here the CDR3 reads CASSEDRGQSQPQHF. The CDR3 DNA reads TGTGCCAGCAGTGAGGACAGGGGGCAATCTCAGCCCCAGCATTTT.